This TCR beta chain was recovered during a study of blood T cell repertoires in COVID-19. Study context: COVID-19 samples collected from the United States, Italy and Spain covered acute and convalescent phases. Nucleic acid was either cDNA or gDNA, and it came from T cells, B-cell-depleted T cells, or PBMCs.

Sequencing was performed with immunoSEQ multiplex PCR; in TCRdb, only in-frame clones are kept and a portion is missing. Found here are 180,000 or so clones, about 88% of them singletons; the top ten hold around 0.77%. Individuals drawn from some 25 US areas were about 18 to 95 years old. Clinical history reported by participants formed the basis on which cohorts were assigned. The sequenced material came from PBMCs or T cells enriched from blood (not recorded which). The TCR was taken from a woman aged 18-29 years who had recovered from COVID-19.

CDR3 residues: CASSFTSGMGRETQYF. As DNA, the CDR3 is TGCGCCAGCAGCTTTACTAGCGGGATGGGGAGGGAGACCCAGTACTTC. The V gene is TRBV5-1, the J gene TRBJ2-5, with 10 bases identical to TRBD2. J gave up 5 bases and V 2 bases, and 9 bases lay outside the gene matches. Germline lookup yields CDR1 SGHRS and CDR2 YFSETQ. The CDR3 runs to 16 residues. The full variable domain, in which reference TRBV5-1 and TRBJ2-5 provide the parts outside the CDR3, is KAGVTQTPRYLIKTRGQQVTLSCSPISGHRSVSWYQQTPGQGLQFLFEYFSETQRNKGNFPGRFSGRQFSNSRSEMNVSTLELGDSALYLCASSFTSGMGRETQYFGPGTRLLVL.